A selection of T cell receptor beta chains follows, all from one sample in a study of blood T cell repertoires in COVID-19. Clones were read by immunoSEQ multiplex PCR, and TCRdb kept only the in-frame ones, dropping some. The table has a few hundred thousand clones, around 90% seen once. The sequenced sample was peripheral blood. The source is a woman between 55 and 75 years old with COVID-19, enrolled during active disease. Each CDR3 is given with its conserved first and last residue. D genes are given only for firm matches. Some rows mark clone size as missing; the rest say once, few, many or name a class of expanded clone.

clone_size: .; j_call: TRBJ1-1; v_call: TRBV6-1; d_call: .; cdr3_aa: CASSAAGAGSPNTEAFF; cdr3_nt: TGTGCCAGCAGTGCAGCAGGTGCAGGGTCCCCGAACACTGAAGCTTTCTTT
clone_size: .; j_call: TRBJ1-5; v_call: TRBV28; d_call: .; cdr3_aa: CASSFPGGPRPQHF; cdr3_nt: TGTGCCAGCAGTTTCCCGGGGGGCCCTCGGCCCCAGCATTTT
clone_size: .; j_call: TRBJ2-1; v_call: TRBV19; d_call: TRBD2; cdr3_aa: CASSMGGRMGNEQFF; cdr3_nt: TGTGCCAGTAGTATGGGCGGGAGGATGGGGAATGAGCAGTTCTTC
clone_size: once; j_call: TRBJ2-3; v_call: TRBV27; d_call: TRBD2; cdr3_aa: CASSPEGAGFTDTQYF; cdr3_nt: TGTGCCAGCAGTCCCGAAGGAGCGGGGTTCACAGATACGCAGTATTTT
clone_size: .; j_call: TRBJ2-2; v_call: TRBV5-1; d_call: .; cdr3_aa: CASSNEGRTGELFF; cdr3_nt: TGCGCCAGCAGCAATGAAGGGAGGACCGGGGAGCTGTTTTTT
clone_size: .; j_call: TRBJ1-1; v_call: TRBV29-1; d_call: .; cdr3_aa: CSVDSLPGNTEAFF; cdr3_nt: TGCAGCGTTGACAGTCTACCAGGGAACACTGAAGCTTTCTTT
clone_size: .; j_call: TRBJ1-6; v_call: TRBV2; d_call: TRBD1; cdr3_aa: CASNPQGARHSPLHF; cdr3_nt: TGTGCCAGCAACCCACAGGGGGCGCGACATTCACCCCTCCACTTT
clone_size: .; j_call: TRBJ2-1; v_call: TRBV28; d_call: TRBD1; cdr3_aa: CASSSPGQVNEQFF; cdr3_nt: TGTGCCAGCAGTTCGCCGGGACAGGTAAATGAGCAGTTCTTC
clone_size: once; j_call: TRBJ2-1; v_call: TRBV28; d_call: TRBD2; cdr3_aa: CASSQPPGGNEQFF; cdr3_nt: TGTGCCAGCAGTCAACCCCCGGGGGGCAATGAGCAGTTCTTC
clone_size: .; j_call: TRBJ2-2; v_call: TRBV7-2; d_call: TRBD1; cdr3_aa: CASSITGTGTNTGELFF; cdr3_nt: TGTGCCAGCAGCATAACCGGGACAGGGACGAACACCGGGGAGCTGTTTTTT
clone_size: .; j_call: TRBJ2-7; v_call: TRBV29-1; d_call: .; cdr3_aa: CSAGQTYEQYF; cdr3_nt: TGCAGCGCCGGACAGACCTACGAGCAGTACTTC
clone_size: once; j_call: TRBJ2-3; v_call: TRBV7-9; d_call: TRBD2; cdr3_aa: CASSLSGTSGRDTQYF; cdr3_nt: TGTGCCAGCAGCTTATCCGGGACTAGCGGGAGAGATACGCAGTATTTT
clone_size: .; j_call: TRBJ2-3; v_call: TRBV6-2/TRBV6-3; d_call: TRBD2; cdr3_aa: CASSFRSGASPDTQYF; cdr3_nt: TGTGCCAGCAGTTTCCGTAGCGGGGCCTCCCCAGATACGCAGTATTTT
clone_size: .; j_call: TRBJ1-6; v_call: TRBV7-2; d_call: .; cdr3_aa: CASSDTPDTPLHF; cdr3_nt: TGTGCCAGCAGCGACACCCCGGATACACCCCTCCACTTT
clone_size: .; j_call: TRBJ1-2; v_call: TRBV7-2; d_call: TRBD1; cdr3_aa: CASSLAGQGPHGYTF; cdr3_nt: TGTGCCAGCAGCTTAGCGGGACAGGGGCCTCATGGCTACACCTTC
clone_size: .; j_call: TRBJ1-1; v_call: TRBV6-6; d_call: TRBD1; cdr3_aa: CASSSGGLEAFF; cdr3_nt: TGTGCCAGCAGTTCAGGGGGCTTGGAAGCTTTCTTT
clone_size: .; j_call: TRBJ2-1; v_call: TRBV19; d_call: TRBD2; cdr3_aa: CASNGGRAYNEQFF; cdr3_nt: TGTGCCAGTAACGGCGGGAGGGCATACAATGAGCAGTTCTTC
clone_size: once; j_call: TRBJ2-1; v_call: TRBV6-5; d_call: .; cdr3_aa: CASSYAPDNNEQFF; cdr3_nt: TGTGCCAGCAGTTACGCGCCCGACAACAATGAGCAGTTCTTC
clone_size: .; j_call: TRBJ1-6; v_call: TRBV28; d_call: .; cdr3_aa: CASSSVSGFSPLHF; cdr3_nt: TGTGCCAGCAGTTCGGTTTCTGGTTTTTCACCCCTCCACTTT
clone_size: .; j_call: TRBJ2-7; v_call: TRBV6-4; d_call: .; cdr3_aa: CASSDFEFGGRITYEQYF; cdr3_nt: TGTGCCAGCAGTGACTTCGAGTTTGGAGGGCGAATCACCTACGAGCAGTACTTC
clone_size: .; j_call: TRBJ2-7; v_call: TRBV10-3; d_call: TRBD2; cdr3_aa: CAISEPSRGGGSYEQYF; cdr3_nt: TGTGCCATCAGTGAGCCGTCGCGGGGGGGAGGCTCCTACGAGCAGTACTTC
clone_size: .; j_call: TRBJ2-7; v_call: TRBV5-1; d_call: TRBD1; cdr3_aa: CASSLGDRGSHEQYF; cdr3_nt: TGCGCCAGCAGCTTGGGGGACAGGGGTTCCCACGAGCAGTACTTC
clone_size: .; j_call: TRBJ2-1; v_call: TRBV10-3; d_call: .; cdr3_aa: CAISGGESYNEQFF; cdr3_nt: TGTGCCATCAGTGGGGGGGAGAGCTACAATGAGCAGTTCTTC
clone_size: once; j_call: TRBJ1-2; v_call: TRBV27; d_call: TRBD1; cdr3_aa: CASSFRGAGGYTF; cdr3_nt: TGTGCCAGCAGTTTCAGGGGGGCGGGTGGCTACACCTTC
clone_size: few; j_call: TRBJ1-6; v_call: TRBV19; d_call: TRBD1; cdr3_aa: CASSIRGTAGSPLHF; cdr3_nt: TGTGCCAGTAGTATCAGGGGGACAGCGGGTTCACCCCTCCACTTT
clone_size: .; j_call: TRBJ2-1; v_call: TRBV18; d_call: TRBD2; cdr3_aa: CASSPLSLLAGTYNEQFF; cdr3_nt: TGTGCCAGCTCACCACTTTCCCTCCTAGCGGGAACCTACAATGAGCAGTTCTTC
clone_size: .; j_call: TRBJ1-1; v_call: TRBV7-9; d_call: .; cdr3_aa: CASSSTGLGTEAFF; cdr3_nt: TGTGCCAGCAGCTCCACAGGCTTGGGCACTGAAGCTTTCTTT
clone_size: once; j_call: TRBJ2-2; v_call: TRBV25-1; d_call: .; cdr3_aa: CASSEYIPGDTGELFF; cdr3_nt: TGTGCCAGCAGTGAATATATTCCGGGAGACACCGGGGAGCTGTTTTTT
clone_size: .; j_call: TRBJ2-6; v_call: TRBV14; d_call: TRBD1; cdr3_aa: CASSRNTGGPFSGANVLTF; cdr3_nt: TGTGCCAGCAGCCGGAATACAGGGGGTCCATTCTCTGGGGCCAACGTCCTGACTTTC
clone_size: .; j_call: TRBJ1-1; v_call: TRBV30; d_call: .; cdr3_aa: CAWSSLRLAGNTEAFF; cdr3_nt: TGTGCCTGGAGTTCCCTCCGGTTGGCAGGGAACACTGAAGCTTTCTTT
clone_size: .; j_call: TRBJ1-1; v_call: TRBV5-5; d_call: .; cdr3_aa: CASSLVSATVSAFF; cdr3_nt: TGTGCCAGCAGCTTGGTTTCAGCTACAGTATCAGCTTTCTTT
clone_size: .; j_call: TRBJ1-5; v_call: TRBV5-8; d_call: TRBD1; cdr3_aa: CASSLRQGVGTQPQHF; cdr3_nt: TGTGCCAGCAGCTTGCGACAGGGTGTGGGCACTCAGCCCCAGCATTTT
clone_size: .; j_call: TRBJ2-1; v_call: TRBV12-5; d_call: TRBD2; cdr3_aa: CASGLSGGPYNEQFF; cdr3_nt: TGTGCTAGTGGCCTAAGCGGGGGTCCCTACAATGAGCAGTTCTTC
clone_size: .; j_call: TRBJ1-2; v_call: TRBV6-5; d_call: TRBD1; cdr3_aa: CASSSGQAAYGYTF; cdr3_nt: TGTGCCAGCAGTTCCGGACAGGCCGCTTATGGCTACACCTTC
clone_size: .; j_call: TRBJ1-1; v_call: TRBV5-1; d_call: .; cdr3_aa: CASSLETGGAEAFF; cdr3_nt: TGCGCCAGCAGCTTGGAGACGGGGGGCGCTGAAGCTTTCTTT
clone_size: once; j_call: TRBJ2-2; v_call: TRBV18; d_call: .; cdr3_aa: CASSPPDWITGELFF; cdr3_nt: TGTGCCAGCTCACCACCGGACTGGATCACCGGGGAGCTGTTTTTT
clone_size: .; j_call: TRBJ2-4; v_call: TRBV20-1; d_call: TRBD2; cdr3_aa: CSASRDYRAKNIQYF; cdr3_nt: TGCAGTGCTAGTAGGGACTACCGTGCCAAAAACATTCAGTACTTC
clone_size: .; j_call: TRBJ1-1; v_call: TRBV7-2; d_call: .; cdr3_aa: CASSLGQVVDSEAFF; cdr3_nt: TGTGCCAGCAGCTTAGGACAAGTTGTTGATTCCGAAGCTTTCTTT
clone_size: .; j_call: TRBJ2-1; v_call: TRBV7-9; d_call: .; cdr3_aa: CASSLGASANNEQFF; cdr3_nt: TGTGCCAGCAGCTTAGGTGCTAGCGCTAACAATGAGCAGTTCTTC
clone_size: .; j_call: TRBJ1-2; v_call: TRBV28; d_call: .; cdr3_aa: CASSPIRGYYGYTF; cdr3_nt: TGTGCCAGCAGTCCAATTAGGGGGTATTATGGCTACACCTTC
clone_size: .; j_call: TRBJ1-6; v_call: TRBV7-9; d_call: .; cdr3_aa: CASSFVQASSYNSPLHF; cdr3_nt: TGTGCCAGCAGCTTTGTACAGGCGAGCTCCTATAATTCACCCCTCCACTTT
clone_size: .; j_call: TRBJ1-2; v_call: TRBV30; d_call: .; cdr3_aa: CAWGRRSTYGYTF; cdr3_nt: TGTGCCTGGGGTAGACGGAGCACTTATGGCTACACCTTC
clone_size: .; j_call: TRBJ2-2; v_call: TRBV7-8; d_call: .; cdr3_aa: CASRKLSRGTGELFF; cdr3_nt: TGTGCCAGCAGGAAACTAAGTCGAGGCACCGGGGAGCTGTTTTTT
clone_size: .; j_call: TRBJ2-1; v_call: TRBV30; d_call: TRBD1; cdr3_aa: CAWSYTGGGEQFF; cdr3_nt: TGTGCCTGGAGTTACACAGGGGGCGGTGAGCAGTTCTTC
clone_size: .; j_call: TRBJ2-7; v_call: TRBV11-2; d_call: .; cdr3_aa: CASSLDPLVSLTYEQYF; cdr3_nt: TGTGCCAGCAGCTTAGACCCCTTGGTTTCCCTAACCTACGAGCAGTACTTC
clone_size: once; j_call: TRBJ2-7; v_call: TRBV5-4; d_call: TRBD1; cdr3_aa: CASSGGKTGYEQYF; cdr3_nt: TGTGCCAGCAGCGGTGGGAAGACAGGGTACGAGCAGTACTTC
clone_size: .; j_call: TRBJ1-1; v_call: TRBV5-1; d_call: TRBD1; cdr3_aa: CASSRDRSNTEAFF; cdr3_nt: TGCGCCAGCAGCAGGGACAGGTCGAACACTGAAGCTTTCTTT
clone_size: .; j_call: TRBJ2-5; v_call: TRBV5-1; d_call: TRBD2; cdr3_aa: CASSPRTSGRVQETQYF; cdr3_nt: TGCGCCAGCAGCCCAAGGACTAGCGGGAGGGTCCAAGAGACCCAGTACTTC
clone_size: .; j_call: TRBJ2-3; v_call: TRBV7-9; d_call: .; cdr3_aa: CASSLSTGLARADTQYF; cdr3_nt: TGTGCCAGCAGCTTATCCACAGGCCTTGCTCGGGCAGATACGCAGTATTTT
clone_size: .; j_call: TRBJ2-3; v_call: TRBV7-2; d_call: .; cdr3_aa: CASSLVGGKTDTQYF; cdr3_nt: TGTGCCAGCAGCTTAGTCGGCGGGAAAACAGATACGCAGTATTTT